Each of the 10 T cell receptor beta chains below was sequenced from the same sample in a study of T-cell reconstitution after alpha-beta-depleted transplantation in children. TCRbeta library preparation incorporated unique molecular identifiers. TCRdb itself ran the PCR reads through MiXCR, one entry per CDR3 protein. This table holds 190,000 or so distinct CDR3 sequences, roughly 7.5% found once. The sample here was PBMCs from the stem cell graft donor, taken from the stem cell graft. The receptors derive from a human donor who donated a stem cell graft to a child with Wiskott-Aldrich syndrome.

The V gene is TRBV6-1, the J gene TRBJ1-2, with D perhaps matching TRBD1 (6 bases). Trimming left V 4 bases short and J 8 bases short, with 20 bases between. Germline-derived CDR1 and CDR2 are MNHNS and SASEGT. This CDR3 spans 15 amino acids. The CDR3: CASSVLQGSTLGYTF. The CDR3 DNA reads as TGTGCCAGCAGTGTCCTACAGGGATCTACCTTGGGCTACACCTTC.

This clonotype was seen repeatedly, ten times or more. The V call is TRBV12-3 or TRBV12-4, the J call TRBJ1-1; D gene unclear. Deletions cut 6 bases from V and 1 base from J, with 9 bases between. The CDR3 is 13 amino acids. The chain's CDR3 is CASSPRTNTEAFF. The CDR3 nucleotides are TGTGCCAGCAGCCCCAGAACGAACACTGAAGCTTTCTTT.

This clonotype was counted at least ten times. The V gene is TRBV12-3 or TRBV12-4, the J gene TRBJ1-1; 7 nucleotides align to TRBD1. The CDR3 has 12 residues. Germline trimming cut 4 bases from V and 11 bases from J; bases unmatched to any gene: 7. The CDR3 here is CASSSTRGKAFF. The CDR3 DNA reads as TGTGCCAGCAGTTCTACCAGGGGGAAGGCTTTCTTT.

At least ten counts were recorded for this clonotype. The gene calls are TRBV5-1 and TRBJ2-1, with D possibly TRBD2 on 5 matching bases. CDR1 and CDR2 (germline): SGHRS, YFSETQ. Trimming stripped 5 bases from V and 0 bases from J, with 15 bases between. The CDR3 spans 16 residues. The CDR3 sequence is CASRAESGISYNEQFF. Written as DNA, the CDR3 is TGCGCCAGCAGGGCTGAATCGGGGATCTCCTACAATGAGCAGTTCTTC.

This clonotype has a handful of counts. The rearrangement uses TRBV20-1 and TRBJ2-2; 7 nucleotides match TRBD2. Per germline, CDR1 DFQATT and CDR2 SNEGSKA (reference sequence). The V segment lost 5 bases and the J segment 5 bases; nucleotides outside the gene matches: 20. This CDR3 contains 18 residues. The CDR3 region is CSAEYPPKGLDGTGELFF. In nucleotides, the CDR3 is TGCAGTGCTGAGTACCCACCGAAAGGACTAGACGGGACCGGGGAGCTGTTTTTT.

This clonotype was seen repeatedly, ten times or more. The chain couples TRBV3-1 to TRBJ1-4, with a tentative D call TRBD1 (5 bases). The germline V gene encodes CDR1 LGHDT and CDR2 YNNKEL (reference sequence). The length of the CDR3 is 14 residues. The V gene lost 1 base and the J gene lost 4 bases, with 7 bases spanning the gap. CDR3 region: CASSQGGGNEKLFF. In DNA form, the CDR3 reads TGTGCCAGCAGCCAAGGTGGGGGTAATGAAAAACTGTTTTTT. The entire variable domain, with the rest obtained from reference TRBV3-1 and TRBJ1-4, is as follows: DTAVSQTPKYLVTQMGNDKSIKCEQNLGHDTMYWYKQDSKKFLKIMFSYNNKELIINETVPNRFSPKSPDKAHLNLHINSLELGDSAVYFCASSQGGGNEKLFFGSGTQLSVL.

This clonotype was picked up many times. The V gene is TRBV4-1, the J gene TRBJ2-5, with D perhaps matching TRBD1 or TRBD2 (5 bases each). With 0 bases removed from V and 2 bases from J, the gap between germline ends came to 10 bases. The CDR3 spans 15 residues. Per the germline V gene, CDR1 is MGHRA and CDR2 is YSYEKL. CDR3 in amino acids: CASSQDRGQQETQYF. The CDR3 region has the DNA TGCGCCAGCAGCCAAGATCGGGGCCAGCAAGAGACCCAGTACTTC.

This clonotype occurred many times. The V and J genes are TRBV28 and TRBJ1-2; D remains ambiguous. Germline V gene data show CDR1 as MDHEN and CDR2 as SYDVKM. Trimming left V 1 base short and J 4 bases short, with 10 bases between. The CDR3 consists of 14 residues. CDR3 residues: CASSLFAGPYGYTF. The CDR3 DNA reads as TGTGCCAGCAGTTTATTCGCAGGACCCTATGGCTACACCTTC.

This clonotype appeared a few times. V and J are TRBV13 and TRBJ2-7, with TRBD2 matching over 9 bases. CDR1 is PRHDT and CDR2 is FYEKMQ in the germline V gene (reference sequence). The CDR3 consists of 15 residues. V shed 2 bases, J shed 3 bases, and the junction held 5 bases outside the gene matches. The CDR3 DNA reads TGTGCCAGCAGCTTAAAGGTAGCGGGGGTCTACGAGCAGTACTTC. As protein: CASSLKVAGVYEQYF.

CDR3 DNA: TGTGCCTGGAGCAAAATGACAGGGGCCGTCACAGATACGCAGTATTTT. It translates to CAWSKMTGAVTDTQYF. The chain joins TRBV30 to TRBJ2-3; 8 bases line up with TRBD1. V lost 3 bases and J lost 2; bases outside the gene matches: 10. Germline V gene sequence: CDR1 GTSNPN, CDR2 SVGIG (reference sequence). There are 16 residues in the CDR3. The complete variable domain, with remaining parts taken from reference TRBV30 and TRBJ2-3, reads SQTIHQWPATLVQPVGSPLSLECTVEGTSNPNLYWYRQAAGRGLQLLFYSVGIGQISSEVPQNLSASRPQDRQFILSSKKLLLSDSGFYLCAWSKMTGAVTDTQYFGPGTRLTVL.